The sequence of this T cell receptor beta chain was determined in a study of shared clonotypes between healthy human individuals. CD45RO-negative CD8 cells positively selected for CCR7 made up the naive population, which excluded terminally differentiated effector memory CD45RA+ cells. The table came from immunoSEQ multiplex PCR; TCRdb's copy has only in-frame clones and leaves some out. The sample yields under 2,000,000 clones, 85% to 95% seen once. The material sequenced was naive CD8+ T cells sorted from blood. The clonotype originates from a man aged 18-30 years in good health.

The CDR3 here is CASSHFTPPAHKDEQYF. The CDR3 region has the DNA TGTGCCAGCAGCCATTTCACCCCTCCGGCGCACAAGGACGAGCAGTACTTC. The rearrangement links TRBV14 to TRBJ2-7; D is uncertain. Trimming took 3 bases from V and 5 from J, leaving 23 bases between them. This CDR3 has 17 amino acids. Germline lookup yields CDR1 SGHDN and CDR2 FVKESK.